Listed below are T cell receptor beta chains from one sample, sequenced in a study of blood T cell repertoires in COVID-19. Method: immunoSEQ multiplex PCR; TCRdb's copy keeps in-frame clones and lacks some. The sample lists 170,000 or so clones, 80% to 90% seen once, with more than 7.5% in the top ten. Source material: peripheral blood. These receptor sequences come from a man aged 50 to 59 with active or convalescent COVID-19. The CDR3 runs from the conserved cysteine through the conserved F or W. The D gene is left open where the match is weak. A clone size is listed for some rows: how often the clone was seen (once, few, many), or a class if it is expanded.

v_gene,abundance,j_gene,len,d_gene,CDR3nt,CDR3aa
TRBV5-4,few,TRBJ2-5,15,TRBD2,TGTGCCAGCAGCCCTGGACTAGCGGCTCAAGAGACCCAGTACTTC,CASSPGLAAQETQYF
TRBV29-1,NA,TRBJ1-2,14,TRBD1,TGCAGCGTTGATGGGACAGGGGGCAAAAGAGGCTACACCTTC,CSVDGTGGKRGYTF
TRBV7-6,NA,TRBJ2-5,13,TRBD2,TGTGCCAGCAGCTGGGGGGGTAGTCAGACCCAGTACTTC,CASSWGGSQTQYF
TRBV3-1/TRBV3-2,NA,TRBJ1-2,15,TRBD1,TGTGCCAGCAGCCTTTCCGGGACAGGGGGCTCTGGCTACACCTTC,CASSLSGTGGSGYTF
TRBV18,NA,TRBJ2-1,13,TRBD1,TGTGCCAGCTCCTTCGGACAGGGTAATGAGCAGTTCTTC,CASSFGQGNEQFF
TRBV24-1,NA,TRBJ2-3,18,TRBD2,TGTGCCACCAGTGATGCTGGGACTAGCGGGAGAGGCGCAGATACGCAGTATTTT,CATSDAGTSGRGADTQYF
TRBV11-3,NA,TRBJ2-5,12,NA,TGTGCCAGCAGCCAGGGGTACGAGACCCAGTACTTC,CASSQGYETQYF
TRBV7-2,NA,TRBJ1-3,15,NA,TGTGCCAGCAGCTTACTCTCCGGGGCTGGAAACACCATATATTTT,CASSLLSGAGNTIYF
TRBV11-2,NA,TRBJ2-1,17,NA,TGTGCCAGCAGCTCCCCTTTAGGAGTGGCCCCCTACAATGAGCAGTTCTTC,CASSSPLGVAPYNEQFF
TRBV5-4,NA,TRBJ2-5,16,TRBD1,TGTGCCAGCAGCTCCCCGGGACAGGGGGTCGGAGAGACCCAGTACTTC,CASSSPGQGVGETQYF
TRBV10-1,NA,TRBJ1-1,18,NA,TGCGCCAGCAGTGAGGTTGGAGGGGCTGCATGGGTGAACACTGAAGCTTTCTTT,CASSEVGGAAWVNTEAFF
TRBV12-3/TRBV12-4,NA,TRBJ1-5,13,NA,TGTGCCAGCGTACAGTCGGTAAGGCAGCCCCAGCATTTT,CASVQSVRQPQHF
TRBV4-2,NA,TRBJ1-2,15,NA,TGTGCCAGCAGCCAAGAACAGAACTCTAACTATGGCTACACCTTC,CASSQEQNSNYGYTF
TRBV10-2,NA,TRBJ2-7,12,NA,TGCGCCAGCAGTGAGACGGCCTACGAGCAGTACTTC,CASSETAYEQYF
TRBV9,NA,TRBJ2-5,16,NA,TGTGCCAGCAGCATGGGGCAAGTCGGGTGGCGAAAGACCCAGTACTTC,CASSMGQVGWRKTQYF
TRBV29-1,once,TRBJ1-1,11,TRBD1,TGCAGCGTGGACAGGGACACTGAAGCTTTCTTT,CSVDRDTEAFF
TRBV6-2/TRBV6-3,NA,TRBJ2-5,15,NA,TGTGCCAGCAGTTACATCCCCTCGACGGAGGAGACCCAGTACTTC,CASSYIPSTEETQYF
TRBV12-5,once,TRBJ1-1,14,TRBD1,TGTGCTAGTGGTACCCGGGACAGGAACACTGAAGCTTTCTTT,CASGTRDRNTEAFF
TRBV29-1,few,TRBJ2-1,16,TRBD2,TGCAGCGTCGAAACCATGTCTAGCGGCTCCTACAATGAGCAGTTCTTC,CSVETMSSGSYNEQFF
TRBV19,NA,TRBJ2-3,14,NA,TGTGCCAGTAGTAAAGGGAGCGCGACAGATACGCAGTATTTT,CASSKGSATDTQYF
TRBV6-5,NA,TRBJ1-1,13,TRBD1,TGTGCCAGCAGGAACAGGGGGACCACTGAAGCTTTCTTT,CASRNRGTTEAFF
TRBV21-1,few,TRBJ1-1,18,NA,TGTGCCAGCAGTCGATCTCCTGCAGGAACTTATGAAAACACTGAAGCTTTCTTT,CASSRSPAGTYENTEAFF
TRBV18,once,TRBJ1-5,19,TRBD1,TGTGCCAGCTCACCACCCCCCACAGGGGGCGGAATTGGCAATCAGCCCCAGCATTTT,CASSPPPTGGGIGNQPQHF
TRBV11-3,NA,TRBJ2-1,12,NA,TGTGCCAGCAGTCGGGACACAAATGAGCAGTTCTTC,CASSRDTNEQFF
TRBV28,NA,TRBJ2-7,14,NA,TGTGCCAGCAAATGGGGCGGCAGCTCCTACGAGCAGTACTTC,CASKWGGSSYEQYF
TRBV6-2/TRBV6-3,NA,TRBJ1-2,13,NA,TGTGCCAGCAGTTTAATTGGGCCCTATGGCTACACCTTC,CASSLIGPYGYTF
TRBV6-1,NA,TRBJ1-3,15,NA,TGTGCCAGCAGTGAATTGGGAGGGAGAGTGAACACCATATATTTT,CASSELGGRVNTIYF
TRBV28,NA,TRBJ2-2,14,NA,TGTGCCAGCAGTTTATTGACTTACACCGGGGAGCTGTTTTTT,CASSLLTYTGELFF
TRBV19,NA,TRBJ2-3,14,TRBD1,TGTGCCAGTAGTACGGGACAGGGGGTTGGTACGCAGTATTTT,CASSTGQGVGTQYF
TRBV5-1,NA,TRBJ2-7,14,TRBD1,TGCGCCAGCAGCACTCGGACAGGGGGCGCCGAGCAGTACTTC,CASSTRTGGAEQYF
TRBV10-3,NA,TRBJ2-1,17,TRBD2,TGTGCCATCAGTGACCCTACTAGCGGGGGGGCGAAGGATGAGCAGTTCTTC,CAISDPTSGGAKDEQFF
TRBV5-1,once,TRBJ1-4,15,NA,TGCGCCAGCAGCTTGGAATCCGCAACTAATGAAAAACTGTTTTTT,CASSLESATNEKLFF
TRBV19,NA,TRBJ2-7,15,NA,TGTGCCAGTAGTCCATCACAGGGAAGTTCCTACGAGCAGTACTTC,CASSPSQGSSYEQYF
TRBV4-1,NA,TRBJ2-2,15,TRBD1,TGCGCCAGCAGCCAAAACAGGGGGGTCGGCGGGGAGCTGTTTTTT,CASSQNRGVGGELFF
TRBV10-2,NA,TRBJ2-5,13,NA,TGCGCCAGCAGCGACTTTATACAAGAGACCCAGTACTTC,CASSDFIQETQYF
TRBV7-3,once,TRBJ2-3,16,NA,TGTGCCAGCAGCCCGACCGGGACAACTAGCACAGATACGCAGTATTTT,CASSPTGTTSTDTQYF
TRBV19,NA,TRBJ2-3,16,NA,TGTGCCAGTACACTAGGGGGAGCCAGCTACACAGATACGCAGTATTTT,CASTLGGASYTDTQYF
TRBV12-5,NA,TRBJ1-4,13,TRBD1,TGTGCTAGTGGCCAGGGGGTAGATGAAAAACTGTTTTTT,CASGQGVDEKLFF
TRBV4-3,NA,TRBJ2-2,15,NA,TGCGCCAGCAGCCAAGAAGACAGGAACACCGGGGAGCTGTTTTTT,CASSQEDRNTGELFF
TRBV19,NA,TRBJ2-1,17,TRBD2,TGTGCCAGTAGTTTCTCGACTAGCGGGGGGCCCTGGGGTGAGCAGTTCTTC,CASSFSTSGGPWGEQFF
TRBV21-1,NA,TRBJ2-7,15,NA,TGTGCCAGCAGCAAACTTGAGGAATACTCCTACGAGCAGTACTTC,CASSKLEEYSYEQYF
TRBV7-9,NA,TRBJ1-1,14,NA,TGTGCCAGCAGCTTAGGGCAGGGAAGCACTGAAGCTTTCTTT,CASSLGQGSTEAFF
TRBV9,NA,TRBJ1-3,14,NA,TGTGCCAGCAGCGTAGACAACTCTGGAAACACCATATATTTT,CASSVDNSGNTIYF
TRBV28,NA,TRBJ2-7,16,NA,TGTGCCAGCAGCCCTACCCGAGGGAGTATGTCCTACGAGCAGTACTTC,CASSPTRGSMSYEQYF
TRBV5-4,once,TRBJ2-1,14,NA,TGTGCCAGCAGCCCCGGAGACTCCTACAATGAGCAGTTCTTC,CASSPGDSYNEQFF
TRBV6-5,once,TRBJ2-5,12,NA,TGTGCCAGCACGGGGTACCAAGAGACCCAGTACTTC,CASTGYQETQYF
TRBV3-1/TRBV3-2,NA,TRBJ1-5,14,TRBD1,TGTGCCAGCAGCCGACAGGGGCAGGATCAGCCCCAGCATTTT,CASSRQGQDQPQHF
TRBV6-1,NA,TRBJ1-3,15,NA,TGTGCCAGCAGTGACGGACAGATCTCTGGAAACACCATATATTTT,CASSDGQISGNTIYF
TRBV2,NA,TRBJ1-5,15,TRBD1,TGTGCCAGCAGAGGACAGGGGCGAGGCAATCAGCCCCAGCATTTT,CASRGQGRGNQPQHF
TRBV30,NA,TRBJ1-4,15,NA,TGTGCCTGGAGTGTACGGGGACACCCTAATGAAAAACTGTTTTTT,CAWSVRGHPNEKLFF
TRBV28,NA,TRBJ1-4,15,NA,TGTGCCAGCAGCGAGGACATCAGCATAGGAGAAAAACTGTTTTTT,CASSEDISIGEKLFF
TRBV12-3/TRBV12-4,few,TRBJ2-2,12,TRBD2,TGTGGAACGGGAGGGAATGCCGGGGAGCTGTTTTTT,CGTGGNAGELFF
TRBV19,NA,TRBJ1-4,15,NA,TGTGCCAGTAGTGCCGCCAGCGGGATAAGTGAAAAACTGTTTTTT,CASSAASGISEKLFF
TRBV19,NA,TRBJ1-2,13,TRBD1,TGTGCCAGTAGTCGACAGGGGACCTATGGCTACACCTTC,CASSRQGTYGYTF
TRBV5-1,NA,TRBJ1-6,15,TRBD1,TGCGCCAGCAGCTGGGGGACAGGAGAGAAATCACCCCTCCACTTT,CASSWGTGEKSPLHF
TRBV27,NA,TRBJ1-4,15,NA,TGTGCCAGCAGCCCATACAGGACAACTAATGAAAAACTGTTTTTT,CASSPYRTTNEKLFF
TRBV5-1,NA,TRBJ2-7,13,NA,TGCGCCAGCAGCCGGGAGTGGGGAGACGAGCAGTACTTC,CASSREWGDEQYF
TRBV29-1,NA,TRBJ1-2,14,TRBD1,TGCAGCGTTGCCGGGGACAGGGGACCTTATGGCTACACCTTC,CSVAGDRGPYGYTF
TRBV11-2,few,TRBJ1-1,14,NA,TGTGCCAGCAGCTTAAATAGAATGAACACTGAAGCTTTCTTT,CASSLNRMNTEAFF